These T cell receptor beta chains were read from a single sample in a study of T-cell memory formation after mild COVID-19. TCRdb passed the 5' RACE reads through MiXCR, listing each CDR3 protein once. Counted here are roughly 480,000 distinct CDR3 sequences, nearly 25% occurring once; the ten biggest clones make up around 13%. Sequencing was done on a sample of PBMCs or a T cell subset sorted from them (not recorded which). All receptors come from an adult woman who had mild COVID-19 (a few samples of this study predate the infection). Cell type and time point are not known. CDR3s include the opening cysteine and the closing phenylalanine or tryptophan. The D gene is left open where the match is weak. The listing skips clone size in some rows; elsewhere it reads once, few, many or a size class.

j_call	d_call	clone_size	v_call	cdr3_nt	cdr3_aa
TRBJ1-1	TRBD1	.	TRBV24-1	TGTGCCACCAGTGATGGGGGGACAGGGGGCGCGAACACTGAAGCTTTCTTT	CATSDGGTGGANTEAFF
TRBJ2-2	.	few	TRBV4-2	TGTGCCACTCGACCTAGAAGTGCCACCGGGGAGCTGTTTTTT	CATRPRSATGELFF
TRBJ2-5	.	few	TRBV29-1	TGCAGCGTTCTGGACACTGTGGGCGGCGAGACCCAGTACTTC	CSVLDTVGGETQYF
TRBJ2-2	TRBD1	few	TRBV7-3	TGTGCCAGCAGCGAACCCGGAGCAGGGGGCGCCACCGGGGAGCTGTTTTTT	CASSEPGAGGATGELFF
TRBJ1-1	TRBD1	.	TRBV7-8	TGTGCCAGCAGCTACCTACTAAGGGACAGGGGAACTGAAGCTTTCTTT	CASSYLLRDRGTEAFF
TRBJ2-3	TRBD1	few	TRBV15	TGTGCCACCAGCAGAGCCGGGACAGGGCATCGGGCGCAGTATTTT	CATSRAGTGHRAQYF
TRBJ2-3	TRBD2	.	TRBV12-3/TRBV12-4	TGTGCCAGCAGTTTAGCCCCCCGGACTAGTGCTAGCACAGATACGCAGTATTTT	CASSLAPRTSASTDTQYF
TRBJ1-2	.	.	TRBV11-2	TGTGCCAGCAGCCCAAACCCGGGATTCTATGGCTACACCTTC	CASSPNPGFYGYTF
TRBJ2-5	.	.	TRBV7-3	TGTGCCAGCAGCTTAACTTCCACAGGGAACACCCAGTACTTC	CASSLTSTGNTQYF
TRBJ2-1	TRBD2	.	TRBV7-9	TGTGCCAGCAGCCGCGGGACTAGCGGGGGGCGGGGTTTCTTC	CASSRGTSGGRGFF
TRBJ2-2	.	.	TRBV5-1	TGCGCCAGCAGCATGGGTTGGGGCGGCACCGGGGAGCTGTTTTTT	CASSMGWGGTGELFF
TRBJ2-3	.	.	TRBV5-1	TGCGCCAGCAGCTTGGCCGGAGACACGTCCCTCATAGGGGTTTTT	CASSLAGDTSLIGVF
TRBJ1-6	.	.	TRBV25-1	TGTGCCAGCAGTGATTCCGGGCCCCGGATGCCCCTCCACTTT	CASSDSGPRMPLHF
TRBJ1-5	TRBD1	.	TRBV10-3	TGTGCCACTGCACAGGGGTGGACTACCAATCAGCCCCAGCATTTT	CATAQGWTTNQPQHF
TRBJ1-2	.	.	TRBV7-2	TGTGCCAGCAGCCCGGTGAAGGGGTGGGGTAACTATGGCTACACCTTC	CASSPVKGWGNYGYTF
TRBJ1-2	.	few	TRBV12-3/TRBV12-4	TGTGCCAGCAGTAAGGAGGGCTATGGCTACACCTTC	CASSKEGYGYTF
TRBJ2-1	.	.	TRBV7-9	TGTGCCAGCAGGGCAAGCCTCACTAGCCCCGGAGGCCGGTGGATTGAGCAGTTCTTC	CASRASLTSPGGRWIEQFF